This T cell receptor beta chain was recovered during a study of PD-1 blockade in classical Hodgkin lymphoma. Only in-frame clones appear in the TCRdb table, and some are missing; sequencing was by immunoSEQ multiplex PCR. The data contain approximately 11,000 clones, about 70% of them singletons. The patients all showed relapse after autologous stem cell transplantation, while their brentuximab vedotin exposure varied. Trimming shortened V by 10 bases and J by 6 bases, and 22 bases separated the two germline ends. The V gene's germline CDR1 is MNHEY and CDR2 SVGAGI. This CDR3 has 15 residues. The V gene is TRBV6-5, the J gene TRBJ2-1; D might be TRBD2 (6 bases). The receptor's source is a human donor with classical Hodgkin lymphoma. Sequenced material: peripheral blood mononuclear cells (PBMCs), taken at baseline. CDR3 nucleotides: TGTGCCAACAGCCCTAAGGACCCGCGGGGCAATGAGCAGTTCTTC. Protein: CANSPKDPRGNEQFF.